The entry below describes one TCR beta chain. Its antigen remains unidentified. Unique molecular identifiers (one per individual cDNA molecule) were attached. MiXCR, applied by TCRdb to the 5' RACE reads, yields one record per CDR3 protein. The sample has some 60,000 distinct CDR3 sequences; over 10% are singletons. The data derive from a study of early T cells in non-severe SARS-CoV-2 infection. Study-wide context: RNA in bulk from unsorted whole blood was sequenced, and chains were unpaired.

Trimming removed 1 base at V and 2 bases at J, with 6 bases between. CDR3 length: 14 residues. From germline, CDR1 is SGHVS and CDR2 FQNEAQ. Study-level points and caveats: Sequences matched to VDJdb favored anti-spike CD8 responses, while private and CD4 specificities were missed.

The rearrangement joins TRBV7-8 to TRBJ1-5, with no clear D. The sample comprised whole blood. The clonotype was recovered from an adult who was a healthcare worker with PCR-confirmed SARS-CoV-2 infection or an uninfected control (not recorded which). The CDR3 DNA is TGTGCCAGCAGCTTAGGACCTCGCAATCAGCCCCAGCATTTT. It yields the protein CASSLGPRNQPQHF.